This TCR beta chain is drawn from a study of blood T cell repertoires in COVID-19. In the original processing: How many nucleated cells were present was estimated from reference gene primer amplification. Profiled with immunoSEQ multiplex PCR; TCRdb holds only in-frame clones, not every one. D and trimming come from the DNA, and the V and J calls and clone size come from that table. The table includes tens of thousands of clones, roughly 88% detected once. The CDR3 contains 15 residues. With 9 bases clipped from V and 6 bases from J, the junction kept 11 bases outside the gene matches. CDR1 SNHLY and CDR2 FYNNEI come from the germline V gene.

The chain combines TRBV2 with TRBJ1-1; TRBD1 aligns across 12 bases. The clonotype was recovered from a man between 50 and 59 years old with acute or convalescent COVID-19. The sequencing sample was made of peripheral blood. CDR3 coding DNA: TGTGCCAGGGAAGGGACAGGGGGCGTCGCTGCTGAAGCTTTCTTT. This encodes CAREGTGGVAAEAFF.